The clone carrying this T cell receptor (beta chain) is a singleton in its sample. This entry is derived from a study of CD8 T cells in Susac syndrome. The germline V gene has CDR1 DFQATT and CDR2 SNEGSKA (reference sequence). This CDR3 spans 13 amino acids. V was pared by 0 bases and J by 6 bases, with 12 bases between. RNA amounts of about 0.5 to 1 ug underwent reverse transcription with random hexamers. TCRdb re-called the immunoSEQ multiplex PCR reads through MiXCR, storing one row per CDR3 protein. The sample holds 190,000 or so distinct CDR3 sequences, roughly 95% seen once. This chain uses TRBV20-1 with TRBJ2-7, with D maybe TRBD1 (6 bases). Specimen: CD4+ T cells from PBMCs. The sequence was collected from a human donor with multiple sclerosis. The CDR3 spells CSARDHRAGEQYF. The CDR3 coding sequence is TGCAGTGCTAGAGATCACAGGGCGGGCGAGCAGTACTTC.